The clone carrying this T cell receptor (beta chain) has ten or more counts. The antigen remains unidentified. The source of the sample is a study of neurological immune-mediated disorders. Study background: Disease course was recorded as relapsing-remitting for roughly 31 and secondary progressive for about 9% of the roughly 34 multiple sclerosis patients. Study-level findings and limits: When grouped phylogenetically, the repertoires of 18 of the 34 multiple sclerosis patients fell together in one related-CDR3 cluster, which is a possible signature. None of the CDR3 amino acid sequences found in expanded clones was shared across subjects. This suggests that the TCR-beta repertoires were private in all groups.

TCRdb passed the 5' RACE reads through MiXCR, listing each CDR3 protein once. The data hold 35,000 to 40,000 distinct CDR3 sequences, with roughly 2.5% observed a single time. V was shortened by 5 bases and J by 4 bases, with 17 bases between the two germline ends. CDR3 size: 15 residues. Germline V gives CDR1 MNHEY, CDR2 SMNVEV (reference sequence). What was sequenced was PBMCs. The receptor was derived from a man aged 50-60 years with multiple sclerosis. This chain uses TRBV27 with TRBJ2-5; D might be TRBD2 (6 bases). CDR3 amino acids: CASSTGLGVGETQYF. DNA for the CDR3: TGTGCCAGCAGTACGGGACTGGGTGTGGGAGAGACCCAGTACTTC.